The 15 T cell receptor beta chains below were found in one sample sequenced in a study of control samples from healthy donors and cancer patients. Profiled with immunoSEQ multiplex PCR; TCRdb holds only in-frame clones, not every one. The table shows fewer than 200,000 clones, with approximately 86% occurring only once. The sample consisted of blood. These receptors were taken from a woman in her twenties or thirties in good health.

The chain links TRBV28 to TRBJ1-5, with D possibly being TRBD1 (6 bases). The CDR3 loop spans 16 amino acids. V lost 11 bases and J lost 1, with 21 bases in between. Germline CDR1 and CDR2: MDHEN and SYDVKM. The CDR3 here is CAPSFDGGGSNQPQHF. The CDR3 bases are TGTGCCCCCAGTTTTGACGGGGGGGGCAGCAATCAGCCCCAGCATTTT.

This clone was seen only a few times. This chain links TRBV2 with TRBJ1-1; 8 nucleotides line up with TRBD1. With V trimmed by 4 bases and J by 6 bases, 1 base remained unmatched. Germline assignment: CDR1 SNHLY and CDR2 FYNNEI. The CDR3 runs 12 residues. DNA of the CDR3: TGTGCCAGCAGTGGGACAGGGCCTGAAGCTTTCTTT. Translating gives CASSGTGPEAFF.

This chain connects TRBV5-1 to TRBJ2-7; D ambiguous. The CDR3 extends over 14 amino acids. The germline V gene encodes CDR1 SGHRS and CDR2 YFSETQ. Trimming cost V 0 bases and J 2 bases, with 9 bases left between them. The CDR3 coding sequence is TGCGCCAGCAGCTTGGTAGGATCCACCTACGAGCAGTACTTC. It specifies CASSLVGSTYEQYF.

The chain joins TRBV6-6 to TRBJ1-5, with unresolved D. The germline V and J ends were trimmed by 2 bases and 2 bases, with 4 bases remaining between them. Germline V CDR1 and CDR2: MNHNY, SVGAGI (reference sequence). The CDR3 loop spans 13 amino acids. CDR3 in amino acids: CASSYDGNQPQHF. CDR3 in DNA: TGTGCCAGCAGTTACGACGGCAATCAGCCCCAGCATTTT.

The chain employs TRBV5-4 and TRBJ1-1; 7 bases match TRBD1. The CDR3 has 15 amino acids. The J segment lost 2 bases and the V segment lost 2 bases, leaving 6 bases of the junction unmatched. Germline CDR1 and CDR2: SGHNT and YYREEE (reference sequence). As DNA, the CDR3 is TGTGCCAGCAGCTTTTGGGACAGAATCAACACTGAAGCTTTCTTT. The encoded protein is CASSFWDRINTEAFF.

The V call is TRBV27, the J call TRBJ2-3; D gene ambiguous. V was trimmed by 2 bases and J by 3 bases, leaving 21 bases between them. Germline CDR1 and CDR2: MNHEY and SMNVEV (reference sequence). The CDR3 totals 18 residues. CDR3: CASSLRRASSFGTDTQYF. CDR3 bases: TGTGCCAGCAGTTTACGTCGGGCGAGCTCTTTCGGGACAGATACGCAGTATTTT.

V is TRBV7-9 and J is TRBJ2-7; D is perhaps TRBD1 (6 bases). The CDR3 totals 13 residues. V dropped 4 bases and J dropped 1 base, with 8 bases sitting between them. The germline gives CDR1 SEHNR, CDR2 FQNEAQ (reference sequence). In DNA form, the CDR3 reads TGTGCCAGCAGCTCCGACAGGTCCTACGAGCAGTACGTC. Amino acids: CASSSDRSYEQYV.

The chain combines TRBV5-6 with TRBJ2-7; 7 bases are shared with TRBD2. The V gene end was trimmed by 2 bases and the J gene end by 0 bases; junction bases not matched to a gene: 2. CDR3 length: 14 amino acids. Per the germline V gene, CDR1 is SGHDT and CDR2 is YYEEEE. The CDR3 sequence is CASSFWDYSYEQYV. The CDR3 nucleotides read TGTGCCAGCAGCTTCTGGGACTACTCCTACGAGCAGTACGTC.

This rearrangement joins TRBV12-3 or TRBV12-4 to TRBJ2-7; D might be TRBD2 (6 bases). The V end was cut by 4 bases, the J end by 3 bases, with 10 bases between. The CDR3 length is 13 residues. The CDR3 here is CASSWGTGYEQYV. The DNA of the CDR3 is TGTGCCAGCAGTTGGGGGACTGGCTACGAGCAGTACGTC.

The CDR3 sequence is CASSLGGSQPQHF. Here the CDR3 DNA reads TGTGCCAGCAGTTTGGGGGGTTCTCAGCCCCAGCATTTT. The V call is TRBV6-2 or TRBV6-3, the J call TRBJ1-5, with a tentative D call TRBD1 (5 bases). The CDR3 is 13 amino acids. Germline CDR1 and CDR2: MNHEY and SVGEGT. The V end lost 4 bases, the J end lost 6 bases, and 10 bases lay between the germline ends.

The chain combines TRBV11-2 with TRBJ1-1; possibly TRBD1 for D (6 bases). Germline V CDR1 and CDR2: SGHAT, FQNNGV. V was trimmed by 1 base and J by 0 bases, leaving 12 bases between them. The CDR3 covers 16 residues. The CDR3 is CASSLVPGGMNTEAFF. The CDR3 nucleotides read TGTGCCAGCAGCTTAGTCCCTGGGGGCATGAACACTGAAGCTTTCTTT.

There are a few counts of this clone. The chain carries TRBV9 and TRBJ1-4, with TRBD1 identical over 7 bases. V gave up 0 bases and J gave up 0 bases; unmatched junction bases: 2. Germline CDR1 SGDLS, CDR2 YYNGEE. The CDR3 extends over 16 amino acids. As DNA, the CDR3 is TGTGCCAGCAGCGTAGGGACAGGAGCAACTAATGAAAAACTGTTTTTT. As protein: CASSVGTGATNEKLFF.

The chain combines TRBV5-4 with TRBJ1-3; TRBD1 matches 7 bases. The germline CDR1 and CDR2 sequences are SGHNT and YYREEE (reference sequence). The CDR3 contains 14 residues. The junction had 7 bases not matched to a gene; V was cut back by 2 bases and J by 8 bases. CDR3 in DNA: TGTGCCAGCAGCTTCAGGGGGACGAAAGACACCATATATTTT. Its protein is CASSFRGTKDTIYF.

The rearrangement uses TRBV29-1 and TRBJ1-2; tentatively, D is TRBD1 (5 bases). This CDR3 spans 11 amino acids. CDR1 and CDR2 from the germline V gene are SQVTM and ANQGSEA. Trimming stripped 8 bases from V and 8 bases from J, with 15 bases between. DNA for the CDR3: TGCAGCACCCCGACGGGGGGAGGCTACACCTTC. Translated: CSTPTGGGYTF.

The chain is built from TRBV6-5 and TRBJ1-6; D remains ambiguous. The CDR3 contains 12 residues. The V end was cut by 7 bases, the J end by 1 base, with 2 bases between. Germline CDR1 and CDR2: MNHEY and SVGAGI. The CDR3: CASKSYNSPLHF. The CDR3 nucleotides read TGTGCCAGCAAGTCCTATAATTCACCCCTCCACTTT.